One and the same sample provided the 31 T cell receptor beta chains below, sequenced in a study of monozygotic twins with inflammatory bowel disease (dated by TCRdb to between 2017 and 2020). Libraries came from 5' RACE. Reads for this sample came from an Illumina HiSeq 2500. TCRdb reprocessed the reads and assigns one entry to each CDR3 protein sequence, leaving out DNA. This sample's records show over 110,000 distinct CDR3 sequences. 2.4% of the sample is in the top ten clones. What was sequenced was blood. The receptors here all came from a human donor with ulcerative colitis or Crohn's disease, or a healthy co-twin of an affected twin (not recorded which).

The chain employs TRBV7-8 and TRBJ1-3; as DNA is missing, the TRBD1 call by TCRdb cannot be tested. Germline-derived CDR1 and CDR2 are SGHVS and FQNEAQ. This CDR3 is built from 17 residues. The CDR3 spells CASSDERDSLSGNTIYF.

The genes are TRBV19 and TRBJ2-1; TCRdb proposes TRBD1, but this gene call is untestable without DNA. The CDR3 runs 18 residues. Germline CDR1 is LNHDA and CDR2 is SQIVND (reference sequence). Here the CDR3 reads CASSSAPVQGYSYNEQFF. Looking up the rest from reference TRBV19 and TRBJ2-1 gives the full variable domain: DGGITQSPKYLFRKEGQNVTLSCEQNLNHDAMYWYRQDPGQGLRLIYYSQIVNDFQKGDIAEGYSVSREKKESFPLTVTSAQKNPTAFYLCASSSAPVQGYSYNEQFFGPGTRLTVL.

This chain uses TRBV6-5 with TRBJ2-1. The CDR3 extends over 12 amino acids. The germline gives CDR1 MNHEY, CDR2 SVGAGI. CDR3 amino acids: CASSYVGHEQFF.

The chain carries TRBV6-2 or TRBV6-3 and TRBJ2-5; TCRdb's D call of TRBD1 is untestable without DNA. CDR1 is MNHEY and CDR2 is SVGEGT in the germline V gene. This CDR3 region has 16 residues. This chain's CDR3 is CAGSPRRDRFRETQYF.

V gene TRBV3-1 combines with J gene TRBJ1-2; the TCRdb call, TRBD1, lacks DNA for checking. Germline V gene data show CDR1 as LGHDT and CDR2 as YNNKEL (reference sequence). CDR3 length: 15 amino acids. The CDR3 sequence is CASSPSPGPYFGYTF. Together with reference TRBV3-1 and TRBJ1-2, the CDR3 gives the full variable domain: DTAVSQTPKYLVTQMGNDKSIKCEQNLGHDTMYWYKQDSKKFLKIMFSYNNKELIINETVPNRFSPKSPDKAHLNLHINSLELGDSAVYFCASSPSPGPYFGYTFGSGTRLTVV.

The rearrangement joins TRBV7-2 to TRBJ2-1; there is no DNA to check the TCRdb D call of TRBD1. The germline CDR1 and CDR2 sequences are SGHTA and FQGNSA. The length of the CDR3 is 13 residues. This chain's CDR3 is CASSLGAVNEQFF.

V gene TRBV12-3 or TRBV12-4 combines with J gene TRBJ2-7. The CDR3 has 14 residues. This CDR3 reads CASSLADLRNEQYF.

This CDR3 reads CASSSWGPSFLETQYF. The chain carries TRBV5-1 and TRBJ2-5; with no DNA, the TCRdb D assignment of TRBD1 cannot be verified. CDR1 is SGHRS, CDR2 YFSETQ, per germline. The CDR3 covers 16 residues.

This chain uses TRBV30 with TRBJ1-3; no DNA is available, so the TRBD1 call from TCRdb remains unchecked. CDR1 is GTSNPN and CDR2 is SVGIG in the germline V gene (reference sequence). The CDR3 runs to 16 residues. The CDR3 protein is CAWSVAGSHSGNTIYF.

The V and J genes are TRBV28 and TRBJ2-1; with no DNA, the TCRdb D assignment of TRBD1 cannot be verified. This CDR3 region has 13 residues. Germline V gives CDR1 MDHEN, CDR2 SYDVKM. The CDR3 here is CASSLLGDNEQFF.

The chain employs TRBV6-5 and TRBJ1-2. The CDR3 is 14 amino acids. Germline V lookup: CDR1 MNHEY, CDR2 SVGAGI. The CDR3: CASSNTASNYGYTF.

V is TRBV11-2 and J is TRBJ1-1; with no DNA, the TCRdb D assignment of TRBD1 cannot be verified. Germline V gene lookup returns CDR1 SGHAT and CDR2 FQNNGV. This CDR3 spans 15 amino acids. CDR3 loop: CASSLDWGKRAEAFF.

V usage is TRBV18 and J usage is TRBJ1-5; TCRdb returns TRBD1, unconfirmable since there is no DNA. This CDR3 is built from 14 residues. The V gene's germline CDR1 is KGHSH and CDR2 LQKENI. The CDR3 here is CASSPGTDNQPQHF.

The rearrangement links TRBV4-3 to TRBJ2-1; TCRdb calls TRBD2, which cannot be checked without DNA. There are 15 residues in the CDR3. Germline CDR1 reads LGHNA; CDR2 reads YSLEER. The CDR3 is CASSQEKGLAGEQFF.

This chain links TRBV6-5 with TRBJ1-2; with no DNA, the TCRdb D assignment of TRBD1 cannot be verified. Germline CDR1 MNHEY, CDR2 SVGAGI. This CDR3 spans 14 amino acids. The CDR3 sequence is CASSYRGRNYGYTF.

V and J are TRBV6-5 and TRBJ2-3; with no DNA, the TCRdb D assignment of TRBD1 cannot be verified. CDR1 and CDR2 (germline): MNHEY, SVGAGI. The CDR3 runs 14 residues. The CDR3 protein is CASSYLGWADTQYF.

The rearrangement joins TRBV12-3 or TRBV12-4 to TRBJ2-5; TCRdb's D call of TRBD1 is untestable without DNA. The CDR3 covers 13 residues. CDR3 amino acids: CASSPQEGQGVIF.

This rearrangement joins TRBV18 to TRBJ1-2. Per germline, CDR1 KGHSH and CDR2 LQKENI. The CDR3 runs 14 residues. The CDR3 is CASSPYSGNYGYTF.

V usage is TRBV5-1 and J usage is TRBJ2-3. CDR3 size: 15 residues. Germline values: CDR1 SGHRS, CDR2 YFSETQ. CDR3 region: CASSRTEPSTDTQYF.

This chain joins TRBV3-1 and TRBJ2-2; the TCRdb call, TRBD2, lacks DNA for checking. Germline assignment: CDR1 LGHDT and CDR2 YNNKEL (reference sequence). This CDR3 is 18 amino acids long. CDR3 sequence: CASSQGGFRGGGTGELFF.

This chain joins TRBV24-1 and TRBJ2-3. Germline loops: CDR1 KGHDR, CDR2 SFDVKD. The length of the CDR3 is 12 residues. CDR3 in amino acids: CATSDSSDTQYF.

The CDR3 is CASGFGTAEFYYGYTF. The chain employs TRBV12-5 and TRBJ1-2; TCRdb's D call, TRBD1, is unchecked because there is no DNA. This CDR3 contains 16 residues. In germline, CDR1 is LGHNT, CDR2 FRNRAP.

The chain links TRBV6-5 to TRBJ1-2. The CDR3 loop spans 14 amino acids. Germline CDR1 reads MNHEY; CDR2 reads SVGAGI. The CDR3 is CASSYSSDRYGYTF.

This chain uses TRBV12-3 or TRBV12-4 with TRBJ2-1; TCRdb returns TRBD1, unconfirmable since there is no DNA. The CDR3 spans 15 residues. CDR3: CASSSQGASKEEQFF.

J is TRBJ2-1 and V is TRBV11-1; without DNA, the TCRdb call of TRBD2 cannot be checked. This CDR3 is built from 18 residues. Germline lookup yields CDR1 SGHAT and CDR2 FQDESV (reference sequence). This CDR3 reads CASSSMTSGALTYNEQFF.

The chain joins TRBV5-5 to TRBJ2-1. The CDR3 consists of 13 residues. The germline V gene encodes CDR1 SGHKS and CDR2 YYEKEE (reference sequence). This CDR3 is CASSLPNLNEQFF.

The V and J genes are TRBV6-2 or TRBV6-3 and TRBJ2-1; lacking DNA, the TRBD1 call made by TCRdb goes unchecked. The CDR3 runs to 13 residues. Germline CDR1 is MNHEY and CDR2 is SVGEGT. This CDR3 is CASSTRGANEQFF.

This chain joins TRBV2 and TRBJ1-6. The CDR3 consists of 15 residues. Germline CDR1 is SNHLY and CDR2 is FYNNEI. CDR3 sequence reads: CASNPTGTSNSPLHF.

The rearrangement uses TRBV12-3 or TRBV12-4 and TRBJ1-2. CDR3 length: 16 amino acids. CDR3 residues: CASSLSNQWLNYGYTF.

The CDR3 is CASSQDMESEKLFF. The chain combines TRBV4-1 with TRBJ1-4. The CDR3 spans 14 residues. The germline CDR1 and CDR2 sequences are MGHRA and YSYEKL.

The chain recombines TRBV7-7 with TRBJ2-1; TCRdb outputs TRBD2, but without DNA this stays unchecked. The germline V gene has CDR1 SSHAT and CDR2 FNYEAQ (reference sequence). This CDR3 is 15 amino acids long. The CDR3 protein is CASSLRVQSYNEQFF.